The clone carrying this T cell receptor (beta chain) was observed many times. Symptoms, serum thyroxine and TRAb, thyroid ultrasound, and orbital computed tomography formed the diagnostic basis. The data derive from a study of Graves' ophthalmopathy and Graves' hyperthyroidism. As the template, RNA transcripts were used to amplify TCR beta CDR3 regions. HTBI primers were used in a first-round RT-PCR, which preceded a second-round multiplex PCR. TCRdb redid the calling of the multiplex PCR reads with MiXCR, one entry per CDR3 protein. The profile shows about 410,000 distinct CDR3 sequences, about 18% of them singletons. Deletions cut 11 bases from V and 3 bases from J, with 23 bases between. This CDR3 contains 15 residues.

Source material: peripheral blood. The V call is TRBV12-3 or TRBV12-4, the J call TRBJ2-7; possibly TRBD2 for D (6 bases). This sequence was found in a woman younger than 35 with Graves' ophthalmopathy. The DNA of the CDR3 is TGTGCCTCCTGCTCCCGGGCTAGCGTGGTCTACGAGCAGTACTTC. Translated, it gives CASCSRASVVYEQYF.